Here is one TCR beta chain with its context. Its target is unknown. The data are from a study of cytomegalovirus exposure and HLA in healthy donors. Findings and caveats of the study: A later analysis, which compared TCR beta chains of equal frequency, found the HLA-associated ones more clonally expanded. The listing of some 170 TCR beta chains classed them as cytomegalovirus-associated. Earlier results showed most TCR beta V segments being productive about 90% or about 30% of the time.

V lost 0 bases to trimming and J lost 12 bases; unmatched junction nucleotides: 8. This CDR3 contains 14 residues. Germline V gene data show CDR1 as SGHKS and CDR2 as YYEKEE (reference sequence). Use of 60 Vbeta and 13 Jbeta primers characterized the PCR. Original processing methods: A later analysis tallied about 80 million unique TCR beta chains, about 11 million of them shared. The assay was immunoSEQ multiplex PCR, and TCRdb's table has in-frame clones only and misses some. V and J calls and clone size are copied from that table; D and trimming were computed from the DNA. Of around 190,000 clones in the sample, around a tenth were seen once.

This receptor was identified in a young woman in good health and CMV-seropositive. The rearrangement joins TRBV5-5 to TRBJ1-1; 10 bases match TRBD1. Specimen: PBMCs. CDR3 loop: CASSLAGGQGSSFF. The CDR3 DNA reads as TGTGCCAGCAGCTTGGCCGGGGGACAGGGGAGTTCTTTCTTT.